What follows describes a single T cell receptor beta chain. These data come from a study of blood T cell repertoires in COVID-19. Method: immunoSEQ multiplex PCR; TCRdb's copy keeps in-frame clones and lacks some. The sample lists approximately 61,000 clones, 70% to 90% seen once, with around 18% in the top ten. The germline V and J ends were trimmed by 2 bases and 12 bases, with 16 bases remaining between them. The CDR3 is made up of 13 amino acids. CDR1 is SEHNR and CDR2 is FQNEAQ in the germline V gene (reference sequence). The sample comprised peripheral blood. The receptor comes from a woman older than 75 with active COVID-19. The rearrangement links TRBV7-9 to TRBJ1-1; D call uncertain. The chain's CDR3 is CASSLSLAAGSFF. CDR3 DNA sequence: TGTGCCAGCAGCTTATCCCTCGCAGCAGGATCTTTCTTT.